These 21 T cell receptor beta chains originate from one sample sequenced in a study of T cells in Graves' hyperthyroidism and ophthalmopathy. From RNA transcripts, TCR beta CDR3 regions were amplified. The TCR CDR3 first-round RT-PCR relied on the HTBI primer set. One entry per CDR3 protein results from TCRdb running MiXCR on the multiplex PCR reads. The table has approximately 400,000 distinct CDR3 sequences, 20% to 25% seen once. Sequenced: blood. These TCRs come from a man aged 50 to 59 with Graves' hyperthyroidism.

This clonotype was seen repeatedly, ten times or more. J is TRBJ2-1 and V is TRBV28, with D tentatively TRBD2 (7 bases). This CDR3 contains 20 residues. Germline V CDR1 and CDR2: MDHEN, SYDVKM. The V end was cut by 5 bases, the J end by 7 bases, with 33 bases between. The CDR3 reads CASSPIASRGGPRGRNEQFF. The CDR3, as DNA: TGTGCCAGCAGTCCGATCGCGAGCCGCGGGGGCCCAAGAGGGAGAAATGAGCAGTTCTTC.

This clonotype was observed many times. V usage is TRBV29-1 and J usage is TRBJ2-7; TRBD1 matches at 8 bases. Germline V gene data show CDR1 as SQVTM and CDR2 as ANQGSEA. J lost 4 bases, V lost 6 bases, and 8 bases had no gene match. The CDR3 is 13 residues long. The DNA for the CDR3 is TGCAGCGTGGCCGGACAGGGCGGATACGAGCAGTACTTC. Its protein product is CSVAGQGGYEQYF.

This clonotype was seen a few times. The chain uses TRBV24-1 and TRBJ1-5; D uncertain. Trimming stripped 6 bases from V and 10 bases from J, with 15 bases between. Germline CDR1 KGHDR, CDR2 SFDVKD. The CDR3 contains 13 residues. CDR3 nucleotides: TGTGCCACCAGTATCTCGGGAGGGAATCCCCAGCATTTT. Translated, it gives CATSISGGNPQHF.

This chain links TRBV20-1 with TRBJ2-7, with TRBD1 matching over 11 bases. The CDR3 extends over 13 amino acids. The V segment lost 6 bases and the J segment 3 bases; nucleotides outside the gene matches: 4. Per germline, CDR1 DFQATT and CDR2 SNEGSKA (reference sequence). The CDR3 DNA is TGCAGTGCCGGGACAGGGGGATTCTACGAGCAGTACTTC. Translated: CSAGTGGFYEQYF.

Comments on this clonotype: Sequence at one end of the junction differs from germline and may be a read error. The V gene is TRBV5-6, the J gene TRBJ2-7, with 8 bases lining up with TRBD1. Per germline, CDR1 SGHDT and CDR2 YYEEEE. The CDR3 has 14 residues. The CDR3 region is CASSLDRVPYEQYF. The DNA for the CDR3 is TGTGCCAGCAGTTTGGACAGGGTCCCCTACGAGCAGTACTTC.

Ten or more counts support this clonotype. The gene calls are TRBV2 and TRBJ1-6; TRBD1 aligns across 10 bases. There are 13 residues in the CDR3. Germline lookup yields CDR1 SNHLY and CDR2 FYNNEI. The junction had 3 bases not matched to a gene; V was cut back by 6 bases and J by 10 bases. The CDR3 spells CASRGQGESPLHF. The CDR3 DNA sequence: TGTGCCAGCAGAGGACAGGGGGAGTCACCCCTCCACTTT.

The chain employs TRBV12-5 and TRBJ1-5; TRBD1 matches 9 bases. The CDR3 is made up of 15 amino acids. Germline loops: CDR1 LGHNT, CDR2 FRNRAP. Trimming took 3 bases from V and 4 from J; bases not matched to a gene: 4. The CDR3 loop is CASGLPGQGNQPQHF. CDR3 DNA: TGTGCTAGTGGTTTACCGGGACAGGGTAATCAGCCCCAGCATTTT.

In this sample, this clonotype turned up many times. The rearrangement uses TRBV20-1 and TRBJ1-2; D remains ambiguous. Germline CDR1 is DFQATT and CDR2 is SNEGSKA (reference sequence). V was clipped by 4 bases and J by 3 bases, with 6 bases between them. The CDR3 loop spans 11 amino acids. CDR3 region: CSAKIDYGYTF. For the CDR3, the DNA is TGCAGTGCTAAAATTGACTATGGCTACACCTTC.

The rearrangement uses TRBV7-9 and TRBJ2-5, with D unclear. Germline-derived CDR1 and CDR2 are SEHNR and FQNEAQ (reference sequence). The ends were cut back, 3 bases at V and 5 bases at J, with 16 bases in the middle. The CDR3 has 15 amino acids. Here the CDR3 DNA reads TGTGCCAGCAGCTTCCCTTCCCGACCGGCGGAGACCCAGTACTTC. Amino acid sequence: CASSFPSRPAETQYF.

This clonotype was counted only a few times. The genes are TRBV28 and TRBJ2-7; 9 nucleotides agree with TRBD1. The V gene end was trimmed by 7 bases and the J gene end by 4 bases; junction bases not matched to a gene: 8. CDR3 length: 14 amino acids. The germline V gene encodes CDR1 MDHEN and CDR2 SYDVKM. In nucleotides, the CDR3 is TGTGCCAGCAATACAGGGGGCGAGGTTTACGAGCAGTACTTC. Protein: CASNTGGEVYEQYF.

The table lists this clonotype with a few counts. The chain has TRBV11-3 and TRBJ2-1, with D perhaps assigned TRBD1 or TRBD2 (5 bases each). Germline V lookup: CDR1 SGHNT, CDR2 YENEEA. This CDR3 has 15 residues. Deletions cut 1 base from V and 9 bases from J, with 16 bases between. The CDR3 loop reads CASSLGGTRVGEQFF. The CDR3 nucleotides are TGTGCCAGCAGCTTAGGAGGGACCCGGGTCGGTGAGCAGTTCTTC.

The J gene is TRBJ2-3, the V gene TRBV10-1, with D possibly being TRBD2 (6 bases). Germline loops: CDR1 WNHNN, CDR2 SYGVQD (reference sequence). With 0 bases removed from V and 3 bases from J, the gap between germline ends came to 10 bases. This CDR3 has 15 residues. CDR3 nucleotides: TGCGCCAGCAGTGAGTCGCTAGCGCCTACAGATACGCAGTATTTT. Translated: CASSESLAPTDTQYF.

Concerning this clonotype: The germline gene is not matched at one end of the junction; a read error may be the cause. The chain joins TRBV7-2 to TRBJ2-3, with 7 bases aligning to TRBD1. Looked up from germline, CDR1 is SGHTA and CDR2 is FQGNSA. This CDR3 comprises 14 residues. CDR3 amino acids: CASSLDRVADTQYF. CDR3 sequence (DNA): TGTGCCAGCAGTTTAGACAGGGTCGCAGATACGCAGTATTTT.

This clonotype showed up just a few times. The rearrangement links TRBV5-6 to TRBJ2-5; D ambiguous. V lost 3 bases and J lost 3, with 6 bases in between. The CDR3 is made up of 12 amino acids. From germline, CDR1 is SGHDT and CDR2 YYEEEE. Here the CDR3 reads CASSWNEETQYF. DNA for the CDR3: TGTGCCAGCAGCTGGAACGAAGAGACCCAGTACTTC.

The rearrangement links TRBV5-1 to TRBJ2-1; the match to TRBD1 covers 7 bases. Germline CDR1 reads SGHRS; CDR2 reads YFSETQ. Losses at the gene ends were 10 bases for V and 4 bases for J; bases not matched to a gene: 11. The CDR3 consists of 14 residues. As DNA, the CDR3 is TGCGCCTCAACCCCGGGACAGACATACAATGAGCAGTTCTTC. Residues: CASTPGQTYNEQFF.

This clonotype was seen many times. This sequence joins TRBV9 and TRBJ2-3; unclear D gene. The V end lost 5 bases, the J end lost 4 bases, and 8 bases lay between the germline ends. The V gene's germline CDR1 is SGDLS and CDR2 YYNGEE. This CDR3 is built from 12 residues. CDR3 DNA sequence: TGTGCCAGCAGTTCGTACCCAGATACGCAGTATTTT. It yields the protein CASSSYPDTQYF.

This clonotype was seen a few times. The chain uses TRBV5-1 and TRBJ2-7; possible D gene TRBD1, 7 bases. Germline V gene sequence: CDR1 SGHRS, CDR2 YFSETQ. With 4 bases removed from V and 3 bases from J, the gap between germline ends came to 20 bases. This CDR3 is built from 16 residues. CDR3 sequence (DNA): TGCGCCAGCAGCCCAGGGGGGTCGGGCAGCCGCTACGAGCAGTACTTC. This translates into CASSPGGSGSRYEQYF.

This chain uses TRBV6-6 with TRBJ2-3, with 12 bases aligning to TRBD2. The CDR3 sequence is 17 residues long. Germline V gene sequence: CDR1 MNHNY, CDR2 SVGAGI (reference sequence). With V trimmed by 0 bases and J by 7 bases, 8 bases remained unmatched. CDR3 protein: CASSYSSSGGARHTQYF. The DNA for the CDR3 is TGTGCCAGCAGTTACTCGTCTAGCGGGGGGGCCCGTCATACGCAGTATTTT.

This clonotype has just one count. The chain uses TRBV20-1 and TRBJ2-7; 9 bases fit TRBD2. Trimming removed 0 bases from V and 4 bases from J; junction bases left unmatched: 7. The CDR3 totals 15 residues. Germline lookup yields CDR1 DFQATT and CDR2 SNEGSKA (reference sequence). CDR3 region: CSARDPRGRGYEQYF. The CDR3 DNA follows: TGCAGTGCTAGAGATCCCCGCGGGAGGGGTTACGAGCAGTACTTC.

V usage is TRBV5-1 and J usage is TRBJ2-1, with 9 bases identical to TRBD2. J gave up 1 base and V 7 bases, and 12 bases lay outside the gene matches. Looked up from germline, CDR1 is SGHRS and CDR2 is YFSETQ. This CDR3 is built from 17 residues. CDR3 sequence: CASARVAGAVSYNEQFF. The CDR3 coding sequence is TGCGCCAGCGCCAGGGTAGCGGGAGCAGTTTCCTACAATGAGCAGTTCTTC.

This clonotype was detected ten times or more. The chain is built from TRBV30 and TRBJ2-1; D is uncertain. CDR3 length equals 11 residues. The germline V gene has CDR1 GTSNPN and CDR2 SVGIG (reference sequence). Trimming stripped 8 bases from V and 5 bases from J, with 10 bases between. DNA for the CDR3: TGTGCCGCAAACAGAGACAATGAGCAGTTCTTC. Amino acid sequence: CAANRDNEQFF. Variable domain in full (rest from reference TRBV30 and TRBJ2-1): SQTIHQWPATLVQPVGSPLSLECTVEGTSNPNLYWYRQAAGRGLQLLFYSVGIGQISSEVPQNLSASRPQDRQFILSSKKLLLSDSGFYLCAANRDNEQFFGPGTRLTVL.